These 21 T cell receptor beta chains originate from one sample sequenced in a study of cytomegalovirus exposure and HLA in healthy donors (dated by TCRdb to the late 2010s). The library was generated by the immunoSEQ multiplex PCR assay. The multiplex PCR relied on a mix of 60 forward primers for TCR Vbeta segments and 13 reverse primers for TCR Jbeta segments. The source is immuneACCESS, and TCRdb retained only in-frame sequences with V and J called. Part of the clones is not carried over; for the studies checked, unresolved V genes explain less than half of this, and the remainder is unexplained. In this sample the table shows approximately 120,000 clones, around 75% of which occur a single time. The ten biggest clones cover nearly 9.5% of the sample. Sequencing was carried out using PBMCs. Receptor source: a woman aged 50 to 65 in good health and CMV-seropositive.

This clone was seen more than once but under ten times. V gene TRBV4-1 combines with J gene TRBJ2-7; 9 positions match TRBD2. There are 14 residues in the CDR3. CDR1 is MGHRA, CDR2 YSYEKL, per germline. J gave up 4 bases and V 1 base, and 2 bases lay outside the gene matches. The CDR3 bases are TGCGCCAGCAGCCAAGTTAGCGGGAGATACGAGCAGTACTTC. Its translation: CASSQVSGRYEQYF.

This clone has a count of ten or more. The chain is built from TRBV27 and TRBJ2-2; weak D call: TRBD2 (5 bases). This CDR3 comprises 13 residues. The V gene's germline CDR1 is MNHEY and CDR2 SMNVEV (reference sequence). Trimming removed 6 bases at V and 6 bases at J, with 11 bases between. The CDR3 protein is CASRDFSPGELFF. The CDR3 nucleotides read TGTGCCAGCAGGGACTTTTCCCCCGGGGAGCTGTTTTTT.

The J gene is TRBJ2-2, the V gene TRBV12-1; the table's D call of TRBD2 was not tested on the DNA. TRBV12-1 is given as a pseudogene. The CDR3 spans 16 residues. The chain's CDR3 is CASSSVAGGPSGELFF. The CDR3 region has the DNA TGTGCCAGCAGCTCCGTAGCGGGAGGGCCGTCCGGGGAGCTGTTTTTT.

The rearrangement joins TRBV18 to TRBJ2-4, with D possibly being TRBD1 (5 bases). Germline V gives CDR1 KGHSH, CDR2 LQKENI. V lost 0 bases, J lost 0 bases, and 9 bases lay in between. The CDR3 is 16 residues long. The CDR3 loop is CASSPPPRVAKNIQYF. The CDR3 coding sequence is TGTGCCAGCTCACCACCCCCCAGGGTAGCCAAAAACATTCAGTACTTC.

The chain combines TRBV27 with TRBJ2-2; D unresolved. Trimming took off 11 bases at V and 5 bases at J, with 6 bases between the two ends. The CDR3 is 10 residues long. Germline CDR1 reads MNHEY; CDR2 reads SMNVEV (reference sequence). The CDR3 spells CAVPTGELFF. CDR3 in DNA: TGTGCCGTCCCGACCGGGGAGCTGTTTTTT.

This clone turned up a few times. The gene calls are TRBV4-3 and TRBJ2-2; weak D call: TRBD1 (6 bases). This CDR3 comprises 17 residues. Germline assignment: CDR1 LGHNA and CDR2 YSLEER. V was trimmed by 0 bases and J by 8 bases, leaving 19 bases between them. The CDR3 sequence is CASSQEFPTRGTGELFF. The DNA of the CDR3 is TGCGCCAGCAGCCAAGAGTTTCCGACGAGGGGGACGGGGGAGCTGTTTTTT.

The V gene is TRBV19, the J gene TRBJ1-4; TRBD1 is a possible D gene (5 bases). The germline gives CDR1 LNHDA, CDR2 SQIVND (reference sequence). Trimming stripped 5 bases from V and 8 bases from J, with 18 bases between. CDR3 length equals 15 residues. The CDR3 DNA is TGTGCCAGTAGTTCCCCGGGAGGGGCCGGAGAAAAACTGTTTTTT. The encoded protein is CASSSPGGAGEKLFF. The full variable domain, rest sourced from reference TRBV19 and TRBJ1-4, is DGGITQSPKYLFRKEGQNVTLSCEQNLNHDAMYWYRQDPGQGLRLIYYSQIVNDFQKGDIAEGYSVSREKKESFPLTVTSAQKNPTAFYLCASSSPGGAGEKLFFGSGTQLSVL.

This clone was detected only a few times. This sequence joins TRBV1 and TRBJ2-1; the D call TRBD2 from the table was never checked on the DNA. TRBV1 is given as a pseudogene. The CDR3 sequence is 16 residues long. Here the CDR3 reads CTSSHLRGPDYNEQFF. The CDR3 bases are TGCACCAGCAGCCACTTACGAGGCCCAGACTACAATGAGCAGTTCTTC.

The chain carries TRBV6-4 and TRBJ2-1; no clear D gene. The V end was cut by 0 bases, the J end by 0 bases, with 6 bases between. This CDR3 comprises 15 residues. The germline V gene has CDR1 MRHNA and CDR2 SNTAGT. The CDR3 region is CASSDSSSSYNEQFF. In DNA, the CDR3 is TGTGCCAGCAGTGACTCCTCGAGCTCCTACAATGAGCAGTTCTTC.

This chain uses TRBV4-1 with TRBJ1-2; 12 bases are a match to TRBD1. Germline V gives CDR1 MGHRA, CDR2 YSYEKL. The CDR3 runs 14 residues. Germline trimming cut 7 bases from V and 6 bases from J; bases unmatched to any gene: 6. The DNA for the CDR3 is TGCGCCAGCAAGGGACAGGGGGCATTCCATGGCTACACCTTC. It is translated as CASKGQGAFHGYTF.

Of note for this clone: Other DNA sequences in the sample encode the same CDR3. The V and J genes are TRBV5-1 and TRBJ2-3, with 8 bases fitting TRBD2. CDR1 SGHRS and CDR2 YFSETQ come from the germline V gene. The CDR3 loop spans 16 amino acids. The V and J ends lost 0 bases and 3 bases, in that order; junction bases with no gene match: 6. The CDR3 here is CASSLGAGAGTDTQYF. CDR3 nucleotides: TGCGCCAGCAGCTTGGGAGCGGGGGCGGGAACAGATACGCAGTATTTT. Full variable domain (remainder filled in from reference TRBV5-1 and TRBJ2-3): KAGVTQTPRYLIKTRGQQVTLSCSPISGHRSVSWYQQTPGQGLQFLFEYFSETQRNKGNFPGRFSGRQFSNSRSEMNVSTLELGDSALYLCASSLGAGAGTDTQYFGPGTRLTVL.

Many counts were recorded for this clone. V is TRBV11-2 and J is TRBJ2-1; TRBD2 matches 7 bases. The CDR3 spans 15 residues. Trimming at V came to 3 bases and at J to 12 bases, leaving 14 bases not matched to a gene. CDR1 and CDR2 from the germline V gene are SGHAT and FQNNGV. CDR3 in amino acids: CASSFGLGYRRRQFF. The CDR3 bases are TGTGCCAGCAGCTTCGGACTAGGGTATCGCCGACGGCAGTTCTTC.

The genes are TRBV7-2 and TRBJ1-4, with D perhaps TRBD1 (5 bases). V lost 0 bases and J lost 10, with 15 bases in between. The CDR3 contains 15 residues. The germline CDR1 and CDR2 sequences are SGHTA and FQGNSA. CDR3 residues: CASSLAEGSRGKLFF. CDR3 sequence (DNA): TGTGCCAGCAGCTTAGCGGAAGGCTCTAGGGGAAAACTGTTTTTT.

The chain couples TRBV4-1 to TRBJ2-2; D gene ambiguous. The CDR3 has 11 amino acids. Deletions cut 0 bases from V and 17 bases from J, with 10 bases between. Germline CDR1 is MGHRA and CDR2 is YSYEKL. The CDR3 is CASSQEGRAFF. The CDR3 nucleotides read TGCGCCAGCAGCCAAGAGGGCAGAGCCTTTTTT.

This chain connects TRBV5-1 to TRBJ2-5; 10 bases match TRBD2. The trim removed 4 bases at V and 5 bases at J, leaving 8 bases unmatched. Germline assignment: CDR1 SGHRS and CDR2 YFSETQ. This CDR3 is built from 15 residues. The DNA of the CDR3 is TGCGCCAGCAGCACGCTAGCGGGAGAGCTTGAGACCCAGTACTTC. This encodes CASSTLAGELETQYF.

This sequence joins TRBV6-5 and TRBJ2-7; 9 bases line up with TRBD2. Trimming took 7 bases from V and 10 from J; bases not matched to a gene: 17. Germline CDR1 is MNHEY and CDR2 is SVGAGI. The CDR3 contains 15 residues. CDR3 region: CASNTGGAASGEQYF. CDR3 DNA: TGTGCCAGCAATACTGGAGGGGCGGCTAGCGGGGAACAGTACTTC.

This chain joins TRBV9 and TRBJ1-2, with D perhaps matching TRBD1 (6 bases). The V and J ends lost 3 bases and 4 bases respectively, with 16 bases between them. The CDR3 consists of 15 residues. From germline, CDR1 is SGDLS and CDR2 YYNGEE. CDR3 loop: CASSGRGGRAYGYTF. The CDR3 DNA follows: TGTGCCAGCAGCGGGAGGGGGGGGCGAGCCTATGGCTACACCTTC.

The chain is built from TRBV5-6 and TRBJ2-2; D is ambiguous. There are 15 residues in the CDR3. Trimming cost V 2 bases and J 10 bases, with 18 bases left between them. From germline, CDR1 is SGHDT and CDR2 YYEEEE. This chain's CDR3 is CASSFYSFEVEELFF. The CDR3 DNA reads as TGTGCCAGCAGCTTTTACAGTTTCGAAGTGGAGGAGCTGTTTTTT.

V gene TRBV4-3 combines with J gene TRBJ2-1, with a possible D match to TRBD2 (5 bases). The CDR3 covers 14 residues. V was cut by 5 bases and J by 10 bases, with 18 bases left in between. Germline CDR1 and CDR2: LGHNA and YSLEER. CDR3 coding DNA: TGCGCCAGCAGCTCTCAGCGGTCTTTAGGGGAGCAGTTCTTC. Translation gives CASSSQRSLGEQFF.

The chain is built from TRBV9 and TRBJ2-7; D is uncertain. The CDR3 extends over 14 amino acids. Germline-derived CDR1 and CDR2 are SGDLS and YYNGEE. Trimming stripped 1 base from V and 4 bases from J, with 12 bases between. The CDR3 DNA follows: TGTGCCAGCAGCGTAAGTTTAACAACATACGAGCAGTACTTC. Its translation is CASSVSLTTYEQYF.

This clone was recorded a few times. The V gene is TRBV2, the J gene TRBJ1-1; D is undetermined. CDR1 and CDR2 from the germline V gene are SNHLY and FYNNEI. This CDR3 spans 12 amino acids. V lost 5 bases, J lost 1 base, and 5 bases lay in between. This CDR3 is CASSYRNTEAFF. The DNA of the CDR3 is TGTGCCAGCAGTTACAGGAACACTGAAGCTTTCTTT.